This T cell receptor (beta chain) was found in a study of T cell responses to AZD1222 COVID-19 vaccine. Study-wide points: Unmutated regions of variants are reportedly targeted by nearly half of spike-specific TCRs. Spike-specific TCR breadth and depth went up after people got two AZD1222 doses. White British donors predominated, females outnumbered males, and clonal diversity was possibly underestimated. All repertoire sampling was performed exclusively after the peak T cell response.

About this clone: Its antigen is unknown.

This CDR3 comprises 14 residues. With 4 bases removed from V and 5 bases from J, the gap between germline ends came to 11 bases. The V gene's germline CDR1 is LNHDA and CDR2 SQIVND (reference sequence). Clones were sequenced by immunoSEQ multiplex PCR, and TCRdb holds only the in-frame ones, with some missing. The table lists 140,000 to 150,000 clones, under 95% of them singletons, with 2.5% to 3% in the top ten. The chain employs TRBV19 and TRBJ1-4, with D possibly being TRBD1 (6 bases). The source was peripheral blood, collected on day 0 of MenACWY control vaccination. This receptor was obtained from an adult in good health. DNA of the CDR3: TGTGCCAGTAGTAGCGTGACAGGAAATGAAAAACTGTTTTTT. This translates into CASSSVTGNEKLFF.